This entry is about one T cell receptor beta chain. V lost 7 bases, J lost 2 bases, and 14 bases lay in between. Germline-derived CDR1 and CDR2 are MNHEY and SVGAGI. The CDR3 loop spans 14 amino acids. The data were taken from a study of blood T cell repertoires in COVID-19. TCRdb's table, derived via immunoSEQ multiplex PCR, lists solely in-frame clones and lacks some. Of about 210,000 clones in the sample, almost 85% were seen once. The sequence was collected from a woman in her forties or fifties with active or convalescent COVID-19. The chain couples TRBV6-5 to TRBJ1-2; D might be TRBD1 (5 bases). The sequenced sample was peripheral blood. Written as DNA, the CDR3 is TGTGCCAGCACTTCAGGGCGGACGAACTATGGCTACACCTTC. Protein product: CASTSGRTNYGYTF.